Following are 10 T cell receptor beta chains from one sample sequenced in a study of blood T cell repertoires in COVID-19. The table came from immunoSEQ multiplex PCR; TCRdb's copy has only in-frame clones and leaves some out. The table records 85,000 to 120,000 clones, nearly 90% of them present only once. The sample comprised peripheral blood. The receptors were gathered from a man aged 50 to 59 with active COVID-19.

This sequence joins TRBV2 and TRBJ1-2; D is unclear. The V and J ends lost 4 bases and 1 base respectively, with 7 bases between them. CDR3 size: 13 residues. The germline V gene has CDR1 SNHLY and CDR2 FYNNEI. The CDR3 region is CASSAQLNYGYTF. The CDR3 DNA reads TGTGCCAGCAGTGCACAGCTTAACTATGGCTACACCTTC.

V gene TRBV7-9 combines with J gene TRBJ1-6; D gene ambiguous. The germline V gene has CDR1 SEHNR and CDR2 FQNEAQ (reference sequence). The V gene lost 5 bases and the J gene lost 6 bases, with 11 bases spanning the gap. CDR3 length equals 14 residues. DNA of the CDR3: TGTGCCAGCAGCCCTCTACCCGTTAATTCACCCCTCCACTTT. The encoded protein is CASSPLPVNSPLHF. The whole variable domain, filled in from reference TRBV7-9 and TRBJ1-6, reads DTGVSQNPRHKITKRGQNVTFRCDPISEHNRLYWYRQTLGQGPEFLTYFQNEAQLEKSRLLSDRFSAERPKGSFSTLEIQRTEQGDSAMYLCASSPLPVNSPLHFGNGTRLTVT.

This clone has just a few counts. This chain links TRBV6-5 with TRBJ2-7; 9 nucleotides agree with TRBD1. With 2 bases clipped from V and 4 bases from J, the junction kept 6 bases outside the gene matches. Germline values: CDR1 MNHEY, CDR2 SVGAGI. The CDR3 extends over 15 amino acids. The CDR3 nucleotides are TGTGCCAGCAGTTACACACGACAGGGGGGTTACGAGCAGTACTTC. It encodes CASSYTRQGGYEQYF.

This chain links TRBV7-2 with TRBJ1-1, with D perhaps TRBD1 (5 bases). Germline CDR1 and CDR2: SGHTA and FQGNSA. V lost 3 bases and J lost 9, with 17 bases in between. This CDR3 spans 14 amino acids. CDR3 nucleotide sequence: TGTGCCAGCAGCTTGAGCCAGGGAGGGGTGCAAGCTTTCTTT. Protein: CASSLSQGGVQAFF.

This chain links TRBV6-2 or TRBV6-3 with TRBJ1-2; maybe TRBD1 (5 bases). Germline V gene lookup returns CDR1 MNHEY and CDR2 SVGEGT. The V end lost 4 bases, the J end lost 8 bases, and 20 bases lay between the germline ends. The CDR3 is 15 amino acids. The CDR3 reads CASSLEGARTSGYTF. Written as DNA, the CDR3 is TGTGCCAGCAGTTTAGAAGGGGCGCGGACGAGCGGCTACACCTTC.

The chain employs TRBV2 and TRBJ2-7; a weak D match, TRBD1 (5 bases). CDR3 size: 14 residues. Germline CDR1 SNHLY, CDR2 FYNNEI. V was clipped by 4 bases and J by 1 base, with 11 bases between them. CDR3 DNA sequence: TGTGCCAGCAGTGGAAGACAGCTTTCCTACGAGCAGTACTTC. It encodes CASSGRQLSYEQYF.

The chain has TRBV18 and TRBJ2-7, with 8 bases lining up with TRBD2. The CDR3 consists of 15 residues. The junction had 9 bases not matched to a gene; V was cut back by 1 base and J by 7 bases. Germline loops: CDR1 KGHSH, CDR2 LQKENI. CDR3 sequence reads: CASSPQASGPSEQYF. The CDR3 DNA sequence: TGTGCCAGCTCACCACAGGCTAGCGGGCCCTCGGAGCAGTACTTC.

The chain uses TRBV6-5 and TRBJ2-3; a weak D match, TRBD1 (6 bases). Trimming removed 5 bases from V and 4 bases from J, with 10 bases in between. Germline lookup yields CDR1 MNHEY and CDR2 SVGAGI. The CDR3 consists of 13 residues. In DNA, the CDR3 is TGTGCCAGCAGTCTCAGGGGCCCAGATACGCAGTATTTT. It encodes CASSLRGPDTQYF.

The J gene is TRBJ1-1, the V gene TRBV6-5; possible D gene TRBD1, 5 bases. With 7 bases removed from V and 1 base from J, the gap between germline ends came to 16 bases. The CDR3 runs to 15 residues. Germline V gene data show CDR1 as MNHEY and CDR2 as SVGAGI. CDR3 protein: CASTFGGDGNTEAFF. CDR3 DNA sequence: TGTGCCAGCACCTTCGGGGGGGATGGGAACACTGAAGCTTTCTTT.

The chain combines TRBV23-1 with TRBJ1-4; D remains unclear. TRBV23-1 is placed among ORFs of uncertain function. This CDR3 is 12 amino acids long. V lost 10 bases and J 2 bases, leaving 8 bases between the germline ends. CDR3 nucleotide sequence: TGCGCCAAAGAGGGCACTAATGAAAAACTGTTTTTT. This encodes CAKEGTNEKLFF.